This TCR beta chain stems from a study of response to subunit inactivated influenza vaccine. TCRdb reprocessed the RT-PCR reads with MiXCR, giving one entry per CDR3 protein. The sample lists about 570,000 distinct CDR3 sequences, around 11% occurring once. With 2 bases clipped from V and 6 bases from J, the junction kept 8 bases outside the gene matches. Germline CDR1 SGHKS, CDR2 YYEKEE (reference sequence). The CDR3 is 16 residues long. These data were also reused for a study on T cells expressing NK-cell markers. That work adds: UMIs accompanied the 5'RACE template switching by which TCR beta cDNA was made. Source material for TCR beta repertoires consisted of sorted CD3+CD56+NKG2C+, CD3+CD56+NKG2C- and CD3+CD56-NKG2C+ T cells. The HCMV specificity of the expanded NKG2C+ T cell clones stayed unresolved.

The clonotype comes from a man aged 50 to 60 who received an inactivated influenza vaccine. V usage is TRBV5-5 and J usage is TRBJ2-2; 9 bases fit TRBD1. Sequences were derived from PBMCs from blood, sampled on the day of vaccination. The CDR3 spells CASSFPGQGTSGELFF. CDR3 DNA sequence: TGTGCCAGCAGCTTTCCGGGACAGGGAACGTCCGGGGAGCTGTTTTTT.